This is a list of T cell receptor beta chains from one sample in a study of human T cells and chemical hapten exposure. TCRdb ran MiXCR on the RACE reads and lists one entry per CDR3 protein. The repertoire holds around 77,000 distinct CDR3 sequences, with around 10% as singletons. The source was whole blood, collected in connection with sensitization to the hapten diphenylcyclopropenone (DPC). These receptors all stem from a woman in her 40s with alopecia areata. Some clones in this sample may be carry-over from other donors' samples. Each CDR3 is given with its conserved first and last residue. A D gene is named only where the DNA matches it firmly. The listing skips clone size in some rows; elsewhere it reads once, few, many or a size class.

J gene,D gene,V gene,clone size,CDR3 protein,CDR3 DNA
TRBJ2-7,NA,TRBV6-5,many,CASRALAQAPTTKQYF,TGTGCCAGCAGGGCCCTAGCACAGGCCCCGACTACGAAGCAGTACTTC
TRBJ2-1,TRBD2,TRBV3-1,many,CASSQDVGSGGAYNEQFF,TGTGCCAGCAGCCAAGACGTGGGGAGTGGGGGGGCCTACAATGAGCAGTTCTTC
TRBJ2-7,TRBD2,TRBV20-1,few,CSAPPGGSYEQYF,TGCAGTGCCCCCCCGGGAGGGTCCTACGAGCAGTACTTC
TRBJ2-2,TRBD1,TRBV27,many,CASSLSMGQTKNTGELFF,TGTGCCAGCAGTTTATCGATGGGACAGACCAAGAACACCGGGGAGCTGTTTTTT
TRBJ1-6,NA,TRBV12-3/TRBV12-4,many,CASSQQGGHSPLHF,TGTGCCAGCAGTCAACAGGGAGGACATTCACCCCTCCACTTT
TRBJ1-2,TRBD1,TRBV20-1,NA,CSATRQGMVGYTF,TGCAGTGCAACCCGACAGGGGATGGTTGGCTACACCTTC
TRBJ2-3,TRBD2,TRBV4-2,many,CASSQDRSGGLYTDTQYF,TGTGCCAGCAGCCAAGATCGTAGCGGGGGGCTCTACACAGATACGCAGTATTTT
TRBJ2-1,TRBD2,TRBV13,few,CASSPRGLAGDNEQFF,TGTGCCAGCAGCCCCCGGGGACTAGCGGGGGACAATGAGCAGTTCTTC
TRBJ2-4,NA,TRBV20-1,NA,CSARSGATIQYF,TGCAGTGCTAGATCCGGTGCAACCATTCAGTACTTC
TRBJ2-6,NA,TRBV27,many,CASSLLGGSGANVLTF,TGTGCCAGCAGTTTATTAGGAGGGAGTGGGGCCAACGTCCTGACTTTC
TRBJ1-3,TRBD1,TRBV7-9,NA,CASSPHPGQATSGNTIYF,TGTGCCAGCAGCCCGCACCCCGGACAGGCCACCTCTGGAAACACCATATATTTT
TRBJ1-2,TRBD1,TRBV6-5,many,CASRETGGWNGYTF,TGTGCCAGCAGGGAGACAGGGGGCTGGAATGGCTACACCTTC
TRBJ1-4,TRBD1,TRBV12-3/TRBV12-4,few,CASSSLGTGLNEKLFF,TGTGCCAGCAGTTCGCTCGGGACAGGGTTAAATGAAAAACTGTTTTTT
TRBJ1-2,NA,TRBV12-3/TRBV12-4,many,CASRLGGGNYGYTF,TGTGCCAGCAGATTAGGGGGAGGTAACTATGGCTACACCTTC
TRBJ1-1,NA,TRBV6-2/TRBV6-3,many,CASTSWGVAFF,TGTGCCAGCACCTCATGGGGCGTAGCTTTCTTT
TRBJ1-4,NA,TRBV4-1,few,CASSQEGGAGFTNEKLFF,TGCGCCAGCAGCCAAGAAGGGGGAGCGGGGTTTACTAATGAAAAACTGTTTTTT
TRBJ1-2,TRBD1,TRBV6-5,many,CASSPRDRGRRNGYTF,TGTGCCAGCAGCCCCAGGGACAGGGGGCGAAGGAACGGCTACACCTTC
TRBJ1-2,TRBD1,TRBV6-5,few,CASTRQGSSGYTF,TGTGCCAGCACTCGACAGGGAAGTAGTGGCTACACCTTC
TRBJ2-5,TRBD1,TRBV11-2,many,CASSSTGVETQYF,TGTGCCAGCAGCTCGACAGGGGTCGAGACCCAGTACTTC
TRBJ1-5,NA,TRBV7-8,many,CASSLRGTDQPQHF,TGTGCCAGCAGCCTCAGAGGTACGGATCAGCCCCAGCATTTT
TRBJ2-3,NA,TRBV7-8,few,CASSLRTGTDTQYF,TGTGCCAGCAGCTTGCGAACCGGCACAGATACGCAGTATTTT
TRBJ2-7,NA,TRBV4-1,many,CASRGPAYEQYF,TGCGCCAGCAGGGGGCCGGCCTACGAGCAGTACTTC
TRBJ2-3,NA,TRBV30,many,CAWSRGGASDTQYF,TGTGCCTGGAGTAGGGGGGGGGCATCAGATACGCAGTATTTT
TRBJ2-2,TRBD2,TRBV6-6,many,CASSYPLGGMTGELFF,TGTGCCAGCAGTTACCCTCTGGGGGGGATGACCGGGGAGCTGTTTTTT
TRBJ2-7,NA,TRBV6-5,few,CASSTGSSYEQYF,TGTGCCAGCAGTACGGGGAGCTCCTACGAGCAGTACTTC
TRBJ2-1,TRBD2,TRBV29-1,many,CSVEQRGTSINEQFF,TGCAGCGTTGAACAGCGGGGGACCTCTATCAATGAGCAGTTCTTC
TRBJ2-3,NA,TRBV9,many,CASSVGTLTDTQYF,TGTGCCAGCAGCGTAGGGACTCTCACAGATACGCAGTATTTT
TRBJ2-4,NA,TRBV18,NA,CASSPRGHIQYF,TGTGCCAGCTCACCACGGGGTCACATTCAGTACTTC
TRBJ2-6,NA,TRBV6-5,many,CASSYGGPDTGLLWANVLTF,TGTGCCAGCAGTTACGGGGGTCCCGATACAGGACTTTTGTGGGCCAACGTCCTGACTTTC
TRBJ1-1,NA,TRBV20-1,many,CSARGDTEAFF,TGCAGTGCGAGAGGGGACACTGAAGCTTTCTTT
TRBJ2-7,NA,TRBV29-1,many,CSVVLSTYEQYF,TGCAGCGTTGTCCTTTCGACTTACGAGCAGTACTTC
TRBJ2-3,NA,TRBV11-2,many,CASGGPGDTQYF,TGTGCCAGCGGGGGCCCAGGAGATACGCAGTATTTT
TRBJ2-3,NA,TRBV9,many,CASSVSILLGGPTDTQYF,TGTGCCAGCAGCGTCTCCATCTTACTAGGGGGGCCTACAGATACGCAGTATTTT
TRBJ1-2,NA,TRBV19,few,CASSIGGGYTF,TGTGCCAGTAGTATTGGGGGCGGCTACACCTTC
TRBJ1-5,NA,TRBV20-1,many,CSVKDSNQPQHF,TGCAGTGTCAAGGATAGCAATCAGCCCCAGCATTTT
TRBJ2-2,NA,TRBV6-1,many,CASSGWTNTGELFF,TGTGCCAGCAGTGGATGGACGAACACCGGGGAGCTGTTTTTT
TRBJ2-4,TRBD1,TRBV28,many,CAVEGATAKNIQYF,TGTGCCGTTGAGGGGGCCACAGCCAAAAACATTCAGTACTTC
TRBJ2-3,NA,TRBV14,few,CASSTRQSTDTQYF,TGTGCCAGCAGCACCCGACAGAGCACAGATACGCAGTATTTT
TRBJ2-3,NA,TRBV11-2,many,CASRSWGLEDTQYF,TGTGCCAGCAGGTCTTGGGGGCTGGAAGATACGCAGTATTTT
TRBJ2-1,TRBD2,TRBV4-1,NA,CASSQGWRTSGGNEQFF,TGCGCCAGCAGCCAAGGCTGGCGGACTAGCGGGGGTAATGAGCAGTTCTTC
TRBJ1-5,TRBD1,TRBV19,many,CASSETGGMQPQHF,TGTGCCAGTAGCGAAACAGGGGGCATGCAGCCCCAGCATTTT
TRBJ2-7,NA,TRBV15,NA,CATSRVIGGPHEQYF,TGTGCCACCAGCAGAGTTATAGGGGGTCCGCACGAGCAGTACTTC